This entry features one T cell receptor beta chain sequence. This clonotype was detected many times. What this receptor recognizes is not known. No quality values exist for individual bases; no much larger clone is one base distant. V and J are truncated by 0 bases and 5 bases respectively, leaving an intervening sequence of 10 bases. The CDR3 numbers 14 residues from cysteine through phenylalanine. Only CDR3 DNA is held: 42 bases, read in frame from base 1. CDR1 and CDR2, looked up from the germline V gene, are KGHSH and LQKENI. Sequencing was carried out with an Illumina HiSeq 2500. TCR beta libraries were prepared by quantitative 5'-RACE with molecular barcodes. Per the source publication's procedure: A new computational method based on a probabilistic model of VDJ rearrangement was used to identify disease-linked TCR variants. TCRdb reworked the public reads: Q25 trimming with fastp, MiXCR clone assembly, productive beta chains retained. Duplicate CDR3 protein sequences are folded into a single record with the most common DNA and genes. The V and J calls and clone size come from TCRdb's table, not from the authors' own analysis. The sample yields fewer than 550,000 distinct CDR3 sequences; about 5% were counted once. Of the sample, roughly 3.5% falls within the top ten clones.

This sample was taken from a study of CD8 T cells in ankylosing spondylitis (dated by TCRdb to the late 2010s). The study in broad terms: T cell receptor beta repertoires were profiled in healthy donors and ankylosing spondylitis patients so that disease-linked TCR variants could be found. The full study cohort comprised 25 ankylosing spondylitis patients and some 110 healthy donors. Peripheral blood was sampled, and synovial fluid was also collected from ankylosing spondylitis patients.

Study-level results and caveats: A CD8+ phenotype was shown by the disease-linked clones, which were found at relatively low frequencies in peripheral blood. The disease-linked clones were reported to be significantly enriched in matched synovial fluid samples from ankylosing spondylitis patients. Blood from ankylosing spondylitis patients appeared to be characterized by a TCR beta motif composed of eight highly homologous amino acid variants. Some motif variants were previously reported in synovial fluid and blood of reactive arthritis patients, suggesting common disease-initiation mechanisms.

The chain is encoded by TRBV18 joined to TRBJ1-1; the D gene remains uncertain. The receptor's source is a male donor with ankylosing spondylitis. Sequencing input: blood, either unsorted or a sorted T cell fraction (not recorded which). The CDR3 region: CASSPPSRVTEAFF. The bases are TGTGCCAGCTCACCACCGTCGCGGGTTACTGAAGCTTTCTTT.